This T cell receptor (beta chain) derives from a study of T-cell reconstitution after alpha-beta-depleted transplantation in children. This clonotype was detected many times. The antigen remains undetermined. Unique molecular identifiers were built into the TCRbeta library. TCRdb processed the PCR reads anew with MiXCR; each CDR3 protein has one entry. The sample includes almost 250,000 distinct CDR3 sequences, 20% to 30% seen only once; the top ten take about 2.8%. V lost 0 bases, J lost 5 bases, and 13 bases lay in between. Germline V lookup: CDR1 LNHNV, CDR2 YYDKDF (reference sequence). The CDR3 length is 16 residues. Regarding the study as a whole: T-cell counts and diversity at one year following transplant were attributed mainly to newly produced T cells. Recipient T cells and thymic progenitors that survived were the source of the high TCRbeta diversity seen at day 60 in some patients. The study reportedly traced alpha-beta T cells about two months after transplant to several hundred expanded graft clones.

The V call is TRBV15, the J call TRBJ2-2; no clear D. The sample here was PBMCs, taken before TCRalphabeta/CD19-depleted stem cell transplant. The clonotype originates from a girl aged 2-15 years with Fanconi anemia, due to receive a stem cell transplant. This CDR3 reads CATSRDLLGGTGELFF. CDR3 nucleotide sequence: TGTGCCACCAGCAGAGATCTATTGGGTGGGACCGGGGAGCTGTTTTTT.